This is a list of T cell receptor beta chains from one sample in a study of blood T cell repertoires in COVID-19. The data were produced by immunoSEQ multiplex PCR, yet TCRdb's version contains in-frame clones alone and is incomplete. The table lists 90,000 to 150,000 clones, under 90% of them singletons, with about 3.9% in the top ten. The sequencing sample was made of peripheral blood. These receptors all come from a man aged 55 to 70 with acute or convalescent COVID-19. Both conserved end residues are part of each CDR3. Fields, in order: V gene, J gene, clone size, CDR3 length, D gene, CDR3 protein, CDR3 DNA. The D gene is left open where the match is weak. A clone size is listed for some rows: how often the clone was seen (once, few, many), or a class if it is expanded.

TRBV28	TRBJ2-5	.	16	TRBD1	CASSSTGTGGYETQYF	TGTGCCAGCAGTTCCACCGGGACAGGGGGTTATGAGACCCAGTACTTC
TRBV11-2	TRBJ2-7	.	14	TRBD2	CASSWTSGSWEQYF	TGTGCCAGCAGCTGGACTAGCGGGAGTTGGGAGCAGTACTTC
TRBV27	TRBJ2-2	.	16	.	CASSLGGGGYTGELFF	TGTGCCAGCAGTTTAGGAGGGGGAGGGTACACCGGGGAGCTGTTTTTT
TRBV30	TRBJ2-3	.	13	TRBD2	CACLGGGPDTQYF	TGTGCCTGCCTCGGCGGGGGGCCAGATACGCAGTATTTT
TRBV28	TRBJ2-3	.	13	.	CASSYPNTDTQYF	TGTGCCAGCAGTTATCCAAACACAGATACGCAGTATTTT
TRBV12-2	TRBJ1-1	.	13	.	CASRFHRATEAFF	TGTGCAAGTCGCTTTCACAGGGCCACTGAAGCTTTCTTT
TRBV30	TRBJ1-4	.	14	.	CAWSFGQPNEKLFF	TGTGCCTGGAGTTTTGGGCAGCCAAATGAAAAACTGTTTTTT
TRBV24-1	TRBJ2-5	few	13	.	CATSDDYWATQYF	TGTGCCACCAGTGATGATTACTGGGCGACCCAGTACTTC
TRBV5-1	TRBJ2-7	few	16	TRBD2	CASSLGGTSGAYEQYF	TGCGCCAGCAGCTTGGGAGGGACTAGCGGCGCCTACGAGCAGTACTTC
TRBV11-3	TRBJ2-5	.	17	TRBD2	CASSLGVLAGGGETQYF	TGTGCCAGCAGCTTAGGCGTCCTAGCGGGAGGGGGTGAGACCCAGTACTTC
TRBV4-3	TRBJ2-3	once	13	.	CASSPSGTDTQYF	TGCGCCAGCAGCCCCTCGGGCACAGATACGCAGTATTTT
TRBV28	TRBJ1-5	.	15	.	CASSLIGESNQPQHF	TGTGCCAGCAGTTTAATCGGGGAGAGCAATCAGCCCCAGCATTTT
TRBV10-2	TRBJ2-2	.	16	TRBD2	CASSASGATPAGELFF	TGCGCCAGCAGTGCTAGCGGAGCCACCCCCGCCGGGGAGCTGTTTTTT
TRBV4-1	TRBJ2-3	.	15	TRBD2	CASSLSGRSTDTQYF	TGCGCCAGCAGCCTTAGCGGGAGGAGCACAGATACGCAGTATTTT
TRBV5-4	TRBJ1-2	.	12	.	CASSLDRDGYTF	TGTGCCAGCAGCTTGGACAGGGATGGCTACACCTTC
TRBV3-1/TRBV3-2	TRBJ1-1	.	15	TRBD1	CASSQVRTGDIGAFF	TGTGCCAGCAGCCAAGTCCGGACAGGGGACATAGGAGCTTTCTTT